In this sample, the clone carrying this TCR beta chain turned up many times. One end of the junction does not line up with germline, which may come from a read error. The CDR3 is 14 amino acids. Germline CDR1 reads LNHDA; CDR2 reads SQIVND (reference sequence). The data were obtained in a study of T-cell reconstitution after alpha-beta-depleted transplantation in children. Unique molecular identifiers were built into the TCRbeta library. TCRdb itself ran the PCR reads through MiXCR, one entry per CDR3 protein. Of roughly 610,000 distinct CDR3 sequences detected, roughly 10% appear once; the ten largest clones hold about 4.2%.

The rearrangement uses TRBV19 and TRBJ2-7; 8 nucleotides align to TRBD2. The sequenced sample was PBMCs from the stem cell graft donor, obtained from the stem cell graft. The sequence derives from a human donor who donated a stem cell graft to a child with acute myeloid leukemia. In nucleotides, the CDR3 is TGCGCCAGCAGCCCCGCGGGAGGACCCTACGAGCAGTACTTC. Protein product: CASSPAGGPYEQYF.